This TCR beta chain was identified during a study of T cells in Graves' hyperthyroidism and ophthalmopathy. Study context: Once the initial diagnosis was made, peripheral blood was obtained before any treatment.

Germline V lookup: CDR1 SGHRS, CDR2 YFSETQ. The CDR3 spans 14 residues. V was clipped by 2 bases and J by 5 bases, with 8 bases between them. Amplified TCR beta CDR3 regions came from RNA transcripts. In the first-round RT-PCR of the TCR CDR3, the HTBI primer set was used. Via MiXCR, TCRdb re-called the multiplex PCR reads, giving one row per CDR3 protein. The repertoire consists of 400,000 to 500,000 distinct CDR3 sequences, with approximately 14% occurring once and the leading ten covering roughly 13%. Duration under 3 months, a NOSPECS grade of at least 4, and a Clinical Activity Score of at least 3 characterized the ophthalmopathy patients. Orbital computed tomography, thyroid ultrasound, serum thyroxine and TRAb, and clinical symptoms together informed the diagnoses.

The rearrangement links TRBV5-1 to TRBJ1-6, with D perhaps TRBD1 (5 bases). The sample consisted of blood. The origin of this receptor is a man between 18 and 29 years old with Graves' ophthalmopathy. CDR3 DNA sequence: TGCGCCAGCAGCTTTACGGGGGATAATTCACCCCTCCACTTT. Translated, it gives CASSFTGDNSPLHF.